This passage covers 29 T cell receptor beta chains from one sample sequenced in a study of tumor-infiltrating lymphocytes in oesophageal squamous cell carcinoma. A single record per CDR3 protein comes from TCRdb applying MiXCR to the PCR reads. The sample has tens of thousands of distinct CDR3 sequences; about 40% are singletons. The sequencing input was esophageal tumor tissue. All receptors derive from a male donor with esophageal squamous cell carcinoma.

This clonotype was found a few times. The CDR3 protein is CASSPRQGVIVGTGELFF. CDR3 coding DNA: TGTGCCAGCAGTCCCCGACAGGGGGTAATAGTGGGGACCGGGGAGCTGTTTTTT. The rearrangement joins TRBV7-2 to TRBJ2-2; 9 bases map to TRBD1. The CDR3 has 18 amino acids. Germline lookup yields CDR1 SGHTA and CDR2 FQGNSA. The V gene end was trimmed by 6 bases and the J gene end by 5 bases; junction bases not matched to a gene: 16. Full variable domain (missing parts from reference TRBV7-2 and TRBJ2-2): GAGVSQSPSNKVTEKGKDVELRCDPISGHTALYWYRQSLGQGLEFLIYFQGNSAPDKSGLPSDRFSAERTGGSVSTLTIQRTQQEDSAVYLCASSPRQGVIVGTGELFFGEGSRLTVL.

To note about this clonotype: A read error is likely, as this CDR3 ends without the conserved phenylalanine or tryptophan. No DNA is shown, since the ends of the CDR3 on it are uncertain; the CDR3 is the one TCRdb lists. V usage is TRBV7-6 and J usage is TRBJ2-7; the DNA was not used to check the table's D call, TRBD2. CDR1 and CDR2 from the germline V gene are SGHVS and FNYEAQ. The CDR3 is 14 amino acids in total, end residues counted. CDR3 protein: CASSFSGDGYTFGS.

J is TRBJ2-7 and V is TRBV6-5, with a tentative D call TRBD1 (5 bases). Germline CDR1 is MNHEY and CDR2 is SVGAGI. The CDR3 loop spans 14 amino acids. Trimming stripped 5 bases from V and 4 bases from J, with 15 bases between. This CDR3 reads CASSGRQGIYEQYF. CDR3 coding DNA: TGTGCCAGCAGTGGCCGTCAGGGAATTTACGAGCAGTACTTC.

CDR3 sequence (DNA): TGTGCCAGCATGCCAGGGACAGGGAAAATCTACGAGCAGTACTTC. Protein: CASMPGTGKIYEQYF. The chain has TRBV7-2 and TRBJ2-7; 9 positions agree with TRBD1. The CDR3 length is 15 residues. J was trimmed by 3 bases and V by 7 bases; bases with no gene match: 10. The germline CDR1 and CDR2 sequences are SGHTA and FQGNSA. Complete variable domain (other parts from reference TRBV7-2 and TRBJ2-7): GAGVSQSPSNKVTEKGKDVELRCDPISGHTALYWYRQSLGQGLEFLIYFQGNSAPDKSGLPSDRFSAERTGGSVSTLTIQRTQQEDSAVYLCASMPGTGKIYEQYFGPGTRLTVT.

In the case of this clonotype: The CDR3 end shows no conserved phenylalanine or tryptophan, and so a read error is likely. No DNA is shown, since the ends of the CDR3 on it are uncertain; the CDR3 is the one TCRdb lists. The chain couples TRBV7-8 to TRBJ2-7; the table gives TRBD1 as D, unverified against the DNA. Germline CDR1 and CDR2: SGHVS and FQNEAQ. The CDR3 is 14 amino acids in total, end residues counted. The CDR3 protein is CAVRDRGYGYTFGS.

This clonotype was counted many times. This may come from a read error, since a much larger clone is one base off. The chain joins TRBV7-8 to TRBJ2-1, with D perhaps matching TRBD1 (5 bases). TRBJ2-7 matches the DNA end more closely, so the J call is doubtful. CDR1 and CDR2 (germline): SGHVS, FQNEAQ. This CDR3 has 13 residues. The CDR3 region is CATKAGIYNEQYF. In nucleotides, the CDR3 is TGTGCCACTAAGGCAGGGATCTACAATGAGCAGTACTTC.

This clonotype was recorded many times. This chain links TRBV7-9 with TRBJ2-1; 12 nucleotides match TRBD2. The ends lost 1 base at V and 8 bases at J; junction bases unmatched: 12. CDR1 is SEHNR and CDR2 is FQNEAQ in the germline V gene (reference sequence). CDR3 size: 18 residues. The CDR3 loop reads CASSLGWLAGGHRHEQFF. The CDR3 DNA is TGTGCCAGCAGCTTAGGGTGGCTAGCGGGAGGGCACAGGCATGAGCAGTTCTTC.

The chain couples TRBV12-3 or TRBV12-4 to TRBJ2-3; 9 bases are shared with TRBD1. Trimming cost V 6 bases and J 14 bases; bases outside gene matches: 21. The CDR3 consists of 16 residues. CDR3 sequence: CASSPGQGTNTRELYF. In nucleotides, the CDR3 is TGTGCCAGCAGCCCCGGACAGGGGACTAACACCCGGGAGCTGTATTTT.

The chain carries TRBV7-3 and TRBJ2-1; D is uncertain. The V and J ends lost 2 bases and 4 bases respectively, with 12 bases between them. Looked up from germline, CDR1 is SGHTA and CDR2 is FQGTGA. CDR3 length: 15 residues. CDR3 nucleotide sequence: TGTGCCAGCAGCTTAGAAAGGATTCGATACAATGAGCAGTTCTTC. It encodes CASSLERIRYNEQFF.

The chain employs TRBV9 and TRBJ2-3; D is unresolved. Trimming stripped 0 bases from V and 5 bases from J, with 4 bases between. In germline, CDR1 is SGDLS, CDR2 YYNGEE. CDR3 length: 12 amino acids. This chain's CDR3 is CASSVEGDTQYF. In DNA, the CDR3 is TGTGCCAGCAGCGTAGAGGGAGATACGCAGTATTTT.

A single count supports this clonotype. A single base separates this from a much larger clone, so it may be a read error. The chain carries TRBV5-6 and TRBJ2-3; 9 positions match TRBD2. The DNA end is more similar to TRBJ2-7, so the J call may be wrong. Germline assignment: CDR1 SGHDT and CDR2 YYEEEE. This CDR3 contains 16 residues. The CDR3 DNA sequence: TGTGCCAGCAGCTATTTAGCGGGAGCTGACTACAATGAGCAGTACTTC. Protein: CASSYLAGADYNEQYF.

This clonotype was counted ten times or more. The V gene is TRBV6-1, the J gene TRBJ2-7; TRBD2 aligns across 7 bases. V lost 7 bases to trimming and J lost 4 bases; unmatched junction nucleotides: 13. Germline values: CDR1 MNHNS, CDR2 SASEGT. This CDR3 has 15 residues. CDR3 sequence reads: CASNRHALGGYEQYF. CDR3 bases: TGTGCCAGCAACCGGCATGCCTTGGGGGGGTACGAGCAGTACTTC.

On this clonotype: The CDR3 end shows no conserved phenylalanine or tryptophan, and so a read error is likely. It is unclear where the CDR3 begins or ends on the DNA, so no DNA is shown, and the CDR3 is as TCRdb lists it. J is TRBJ2-6 and V is TRBV7-2; the table assigns TRBD1, which was not confirmed against the DNA. Germline CDR1 is SGHTA and CDR2 is FQGNSA. The CDR3 is made up of 16 amino acids, end residues included. CDR3 sequence reads: CASSLALATYEQYFGA.

The gene calls are TRBV28 and TRBJ1-2; 7 bases align to TRBD1. The length of the CDR3 is 13 residues. Germline-derived CDR1 and CDR2 are MDHEN and SYDVKM. V trimming: 6 bases; J trimming: 3 bases; junction bases outside the gene matches: 4. The CDR3 coding sequence is TGTGCCAGCAGCTGGGACAGATACTATGGCTACACCTTC. Its translation is CASSWDRYYGYTF.

This clonotype showed up just a few times. The chain employs TRBV7-2 and TRBJ2-5; D is possibly TRBD1 or TRBD2 (6 bases each). Germline V CDR1 and CDR2: SGHTA, FQGNSA. V dropped 5 bases and J dropped 4 bases, with 11 bases sitting between them. The CDR3 runs to 13 residues. CDR3 sequence (DNA): TGTGCCAGCAGCAGGGGGGTTGGAGAGACCCAGTACTTC. It translates to CASSRGVGETQYF.

The V and J genes are TRBV11-2 and TRBJ2-1; D remains unclear. This CDR3 has 17 residues. Trimming stripped 5 bases from V and 0 bases from J, with 17 bases between. The V gene's germline CDR1 is SGHAT and CDR2 FQNNGV. The CDR3 loop is CASSSPSVVSSYNEQFF. The CDR3, as DNA: TGTGCCAGCAGCAGCCCATCGGTTGTGAGCTCCTACAATGAGCAGTTCTTC.

This clonotype occurred many times. The chain links TRBV5-6 to TRBJ1-5; the match to TRBD1 covers 7 bases. The CDR3 spans 15 residues. Germline values: CDR1 SGHDT, CDR2 YYEEEE. With V trimmed by 4 bases and J by 5 bases, 9 bases remained unmatched. CDR3 bases: TGTGCCAGCAGCAGAACCGACAGGGTCGATCAGCCCCAGCATTTT. Protein product: CASSRTDRVDQPQHF.

This chain joins TRBV7-8 and TRBJ2-1, with 7 bases identical to TRBD2. Germline lookup yields CDR1 SGHVS and CDR2 FQNEAQ. After removal of 1 base from V and 3 bases from J, the junction contained 3 bases not matched to a gene. The CDR3 runs 15 residues. The CDR3, as DNA: TGTGCCAGCAGCTTAGTCGGGACTAACTACAATGAGCAGTTCTTC. Amino acid sequence: CASSLVGTNYNEQFF.

This clonotype was observed many times. This chain connects TRBV5-3 to TRBJ1-4; 8 positions match TRBD1. TRBV5-3 is assigned to the ORF class and has an uncertain function. The length of the CDR3 is 13 residues. J gave up 11 bases and V 9 bases, and 12 bases lay outside the gene matches. The CDR3 DNA reads as TGTGCCACGAGGTGGGACAGGCGGGCCAAACTGTTTTTT. Translated: CATRWDRRAKLFF.

This clonotype was recorded many times. The chain is built from TRBV7-9 and TRBJ1-1; D gene ambiguous. V lost 1 base and J lost 1, with 4 bases in between. From germline, CDR1 is SEHNR and CDR2 FQNEAQ (reference sequence). This CDR3 is 13 amino acids long. CDR3 amino acids: CASSLGQNTEAFF. CDR3 nucleotide sequence: TGTGCCAGCAGCTTAGGACAGAACACTGAAGCTTTCTTT.

A single count supports this clonotype. The rearrangement uses TRBV11-1 and TRBJ2-4; D is possibly TRBD1 (5 bases). TRBJ2-5 matches the DNA end more closely, so the J call is doubtful. Germline CDR1 reads SGHAT; CDR2 reads FQDESV (reference sequence). This CDR3 contains 15 residues. CDR3 bases: TGTGCCAGCAGCCTTACAGGTATCGGGCAAGAGACCCAGTACTTC. Residues: CASSLTGIGQETQYF.

This chain links TRBV12-3 or TRBV12-4 with TRBJ1-1, with D possibly matching TRBD1 (6 bases). This CDR3 has 15 residues. V was shortened by 2 bases and J by 1 base, with 11 bases between the two germline ends. CDR3 DNA: TGTGCCAGCAGTTTATTTGACAGGACGAACACTGAAGCTTTCTTT. Residues: CASSLFDRTNTEAFF.

This clonotype appeared many times. The chain has TRBV5-5 and TRBJ2-5, with 7 bases fitting TRBD1. CDR1 and CDR2 (germline): SGHKS, YYEKEE (reference sequence). The V gene end was trimmed by 3 bases and the J gene end by 2 bases; junction bases not matched to a gene: 4. The CDR3 consists of 14 residues. CDR3 region: CASSSMTGQETQYF. The DNA for the CDR3 is TGTGCCAGCAGCTCCATGACAGGGCAAGAGACCCAGTACTTC.

This clonotype was found a few times. This CDR3 fails to terminate in the conserved phenylalanine or tryptophan, so it likely reflects a read error. It is unclear where the CDR3 begins or ends on the DNA, so no DNA is shown, and the CDR3 is as TCRdb lists it. The V gene is TRBV28, the J gene TRBJ2-5. The CDR3 length is 15 residues, termini included. Germline CDR1 and CDR2: MDHEN and SYDVKM. The CDR3: CASSYGDQYGYTFGS.

In its sample, this clonotype was seen many times. V is TRBV27 and J is TRBJ2-7; D might be TRBD2 (6 bases). The CDR3 sequence is 14 residues long. The germline V gene encodes CDR1 MNHEY and CDR2 SMNVEV (reference sequence). V shed 4 bases and J shed 3 bases, with 13 bases lying between them. CDR3 sequence reads: CASSSAGPLYEQYF. The CDR3, as DNA: TGTGCCAGCAGTTCCGCGGGACCTCTCTACGAGCAGTACTTC.

The genes are TRBV7-8 and TRBJ1-6; maybe TRBD1 (6 bases). The better agreement between TRBJ1-5 and the DNA end casts doubt on the J call. Germline values: CDR1 SGHVS, CDR2 FQNEAQ. The CDR3 consists of 14 residues. CDR3 DNA sequence: TGTGCCAGCAGCTTCAGGGGTTCTGGTCAGCCCCAGCATTTT. It codes for CASSFRGSGQPQHF.

Concerning this clonotype itself: Germline is not matched at one junction end, which may reflect a read error. The chain is built from TRBV28 and TRBJ1-1; 12 positions match TRBD1. CDR3 length equals 16 residues. Germline V CDR1 and CDR2: MDHEN, SYDVKM. CDR3 nucleotide sequence: TGTGCCAGCAGTCCCTATGCCGGGACAGGGGGCTACGAGCAGTACTTT. Amino acids: CASSPYAGTGGYEQYF.

The table lists this clonotype with many counts. The gene calls are TRBV2 and TRBJ1-2; D is ambiguous. In germline, CDR1 is SNHLY, CDR2 FYNNEI. Between the trimmed V and J ends, which lost 7 bases and 2 bases, there was a span of 11 bases. This CDR3 is built from 13 residues. CDR3 residues: CASTLDGNYGYTF. Written as DNA, the CDR3 is TGTGCCAGCACCCTGGACGGAAACTATGGCTACACCTTC.

This clonotype was seen repeatedly, ten times or more. The chain combines TRBV5-6 with TRBJ1-2, with D unresolved. Germline lookup yields CDR1 SGHDT and CDR2 YYEEEE. The CDR3 is made up of 16 amino acids. The V and J ends lost 1 base and 0 bases respectively, with 13 bases between them. DNA of the CDR3: TGTGCCAGCAGCTTGCCCGTACAGAGAACTAACTATGGCTACACCTTC. The encoded protein is CASSLPVQRTNYGYTF. Based on the CDR3 plus reference TRBV5-6 and TRBJ1-2, the full variable domain is DAGVTQSPTHLIKTRGQQVTLRCSPKSGHDTVSWYQQALGQGPQFIFQYYEEEERQRGNFPDRFSGHQFPNYSSELNVNALLLGDSALYLCASSLPVQRTNYGYTFGSGTRLTVV.